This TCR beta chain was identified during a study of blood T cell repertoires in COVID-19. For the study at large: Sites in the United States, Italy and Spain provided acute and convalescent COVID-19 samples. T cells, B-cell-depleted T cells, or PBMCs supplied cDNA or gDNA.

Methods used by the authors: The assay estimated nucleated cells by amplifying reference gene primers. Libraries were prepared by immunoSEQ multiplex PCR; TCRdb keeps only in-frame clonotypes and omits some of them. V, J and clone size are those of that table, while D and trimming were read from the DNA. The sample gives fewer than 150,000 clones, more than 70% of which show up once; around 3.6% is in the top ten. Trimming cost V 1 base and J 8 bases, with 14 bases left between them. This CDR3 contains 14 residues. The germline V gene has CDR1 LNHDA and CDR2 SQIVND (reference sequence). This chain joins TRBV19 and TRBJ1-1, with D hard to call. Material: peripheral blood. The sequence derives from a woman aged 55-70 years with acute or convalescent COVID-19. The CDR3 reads CASSIAHRRGEAFF. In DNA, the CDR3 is TGTGCCAGTAGTATAGCCCATAGGAGAGGGGAAGCTTTCTTT.